The clone carrying this T cell receptor (beta chain) was picked up one time. The data are from a study of blood T cell repertoires in COVID-19. Study-level information: Both acute and convalescent COVID-19 samples were obtained from the United States, Italy and Spain.

The data were produced by immunoSEQ multiplex PCR, yet TCRdb's version contains in-frame clones alone and is incomplete. The table records about 280,000 clones, around 90% of them present only once. Living in roughly 23 US areas, the participants were between roughly 18 and 89 years of age. The specimen sequenced was PBMCs or T cells enriched from blood (not recorded which). The source of this sequence is a woman between 18 and 29 years old with acute COVID-19.

CDR3 in DNA: TGTGCCAGCAGTTCCAAAGGGACAGGGGCCGGATCAGGCGGCTACGAGCAGTACTTC. Encoded protein: CASSSKGTGAGSGGYEQYF. V gene TRBV7-9 combines with J gene TRBJ2-7, with 10 nucleotides matching TRBD1. V shed 6 bases, J shed 3 bases, and the junction held 20 bases outside the gene matches. The germline V gene has CDR1 SEHNR and CDR2 FQNEAQ (reference sequence). This CDR3 has 19 residues.